This T cell receptor beta chain was recovered during a study of PD-1 blockade in classical Hodgkin lymphoma. The CDR3 is 11 residues long. V shed 7 bases and J shed 8 bases, with 9 bases lying between them. CDR1 and CDR2 (germline): SNHLY, FYNNEI. Time point: cycle 4 day 1 (C4D1), after less than seven weeks of nivolumab. Brentuximab vedotin exposure varied, and every patient relapsed after autologous stem cell transplantation. Thawed PBMCs yielded CD4+ T cells through magnetic negative selection. TCRdb's table, derived via immunoSEQ multiplex PCR, lists solely in-frame clones and lacks some. Here the sample spans thousands of clones, around nine tenths being singletons.

The TCR was taken from a human donor with classical Hodgkin lymphoma. This sample comprised CD4+ T cells from blood, obtained before the fourth cycle of nivolumab. This chain connects TRBV2 to TRBJ2-1; D gene uncertain. The CDR3 nucleotides read TGTGCCAGCACGATCGGAGATGAGCAGTTCTTC. Translated: CASTIGDEQFF.